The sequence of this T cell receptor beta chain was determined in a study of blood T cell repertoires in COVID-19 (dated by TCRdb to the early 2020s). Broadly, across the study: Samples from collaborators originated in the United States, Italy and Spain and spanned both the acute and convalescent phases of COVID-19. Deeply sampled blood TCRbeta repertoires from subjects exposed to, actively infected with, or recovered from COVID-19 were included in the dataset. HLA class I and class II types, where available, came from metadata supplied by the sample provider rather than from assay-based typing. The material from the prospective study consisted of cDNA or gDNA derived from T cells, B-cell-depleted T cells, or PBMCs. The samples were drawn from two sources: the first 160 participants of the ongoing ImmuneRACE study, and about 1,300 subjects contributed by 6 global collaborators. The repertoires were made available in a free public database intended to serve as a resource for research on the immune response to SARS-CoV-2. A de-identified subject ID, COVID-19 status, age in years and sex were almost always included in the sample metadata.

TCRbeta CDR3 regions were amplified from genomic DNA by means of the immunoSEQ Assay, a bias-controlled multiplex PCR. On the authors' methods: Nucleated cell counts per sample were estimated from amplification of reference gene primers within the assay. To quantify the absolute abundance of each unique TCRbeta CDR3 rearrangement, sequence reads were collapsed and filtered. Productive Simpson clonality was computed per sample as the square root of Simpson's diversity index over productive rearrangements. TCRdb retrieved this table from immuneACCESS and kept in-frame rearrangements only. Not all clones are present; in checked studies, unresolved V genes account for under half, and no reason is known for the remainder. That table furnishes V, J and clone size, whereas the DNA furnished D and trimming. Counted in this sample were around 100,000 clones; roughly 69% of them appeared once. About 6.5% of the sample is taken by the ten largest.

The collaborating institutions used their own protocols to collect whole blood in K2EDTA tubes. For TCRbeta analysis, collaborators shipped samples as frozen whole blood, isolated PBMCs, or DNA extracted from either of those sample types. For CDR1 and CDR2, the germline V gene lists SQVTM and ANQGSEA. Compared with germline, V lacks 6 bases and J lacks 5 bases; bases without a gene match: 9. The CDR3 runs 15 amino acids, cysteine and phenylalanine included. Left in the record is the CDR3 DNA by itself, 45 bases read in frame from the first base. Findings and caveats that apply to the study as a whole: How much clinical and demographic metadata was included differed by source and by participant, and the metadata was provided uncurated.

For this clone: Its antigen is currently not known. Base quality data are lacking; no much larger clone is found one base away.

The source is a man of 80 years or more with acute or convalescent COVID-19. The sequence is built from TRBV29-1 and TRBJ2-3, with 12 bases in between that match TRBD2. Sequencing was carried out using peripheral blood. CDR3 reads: CSVGGLAGVGDTQYF. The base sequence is TGCAGCGTCGGGGGACTAGCGGGCGTGGGAGATACGCAGTATTTT.